Below, 22 T cell receptor beta chains from the same sample are listed, as sequenced in a study of blood T cell repertoires in COVID-19. Sequenced by immunoSEQ multiplex PCR; TCRdb stores in-frame clones only, minus some. Among 220,000 or so clones listed, 65% to 85% were seen once. The sequenced material came from peripheral blood. These receptors were obtained from a woman between 55 and 75 years old with acute or convalescent COVID-19.

The chain is built from TRBV19 and TRBJ1-2; the D gene is possibly TRBD1 (5 bases). The CDR3 totals 12 residues. In germline, CDR1 is LNHDA, CDR2 SQIVND (reference sequence). Trimming took 6 bases from V and 4 from J, leaving 9 bases between them. The CDR3 region has the DNA TGTGCCAGTAGGGCAGGGTCCTATGGCTACACCTTC. Its translation is CASRAGSYGYTF.

The chain employs TRBV12-5 and TRBJ2-1, with 13 positions matching TRBD2. CDR3 size: 17 residues. Germline loops: CDR1 LGHNT, CDR2 FRNRAP. J was trimmed by 10 bases and V by 0 bases; bases with no gene match: 9. CDR3 sequence reads: CASGLVRTSGGLLEQFF. As DNA, the CDR3 is TGTGCTAGTGGTTTGGTACGGACTAGCGGGGGCCTACTGGAGCAGTTCTTC.

The V and J genes are TRBV20-1 and TRBJ2-1; tentative D call: TRBD2 (5 bases). V lost 3 bases to trimming and J lost 7 bases, with 13 bases between them. Germline-derived CDR1 and CDR2 are DFQATT and SNEGSKA (reference sequence). The CDR3 has 13 amino acids. CDR3 loop: CSASGLLPNEQFF. Here the CDR3 DNA reads TGCAGTGCTAGTGGACTTCTCCCGAATGAGCAGTTCTTC.

The gene calls are TRBV7-3 and TRBJ2-7; 12 bases fit TRBD1. Germline V gene sequence: CDR1 SGHTA, CDR2 FQGTGA. The CDR3 consists of 15 residues. Germline trimming cut 4 bases from V and 6 bases from J; bases unmatched to any gene: 7. Written as DNA, the CDR3 is TGTGCCAGCAGCTGGGACAGGGGGCGCCAGGGCGAGCAGTACTTC. It encodes CASSWDRGRQGEQYF.

This chain connects TRBV6-5 to TRBJ1-1, with TRBD1 identical over 7 bases. The trim removed 2 bases at V and 6 bases at J, leaving 6 bases unmatched. Per germline, CDR1 MNHEY and CDR2 SVGAGI. There are 14 residues in the CDR3. In DNA form, the CDR3 reads TGTGCCAGCAGTTACACAGGGGTATTAGCTGAAGCTTTCTTT. Protein product: CASSYTGVLAEAFF.

The chain employs TRBV4-1 and TRBJ1-1; D uncertain. Trimming removed 1 base at V and 4 bases at J, with 7 bases between. This CDR3 is 13 amino acids long. Germline V gene lookup returns CDR1 MGHRA and CDR2 YSYEKL. In DNA, the CDR3 is TGCGCCAGCAGCCAAGTAACCAGCACTGAAGCTTTCTTT. Translated: CASSQVTSTEAFF.

The chain links TRBV18 to TRBJ2-3; 9 nucleotides line up with TRBD1. The germline gives CDR1 KGHSH, CDR2 LQKENI. Trimming at V came to 6 bases and at J to 4 bases, leaving 8 bases not matched to a gene. CDR3 size: 15 residues. CDR3 coding DNA: TGTGCCAGCTCGCCGGGACAGGGAGGCGCAGATACGCAGTATTTT. Its translation is CASSPGQGGADTQYF.

This clone was counted a few times. J is TRBJ1-1 and V is TRBV5-4; TRBD1 agrees at 9 bases. Germline V gene lookup returns CDR1 SGHNT and CDR2 YYREEE (reference sequence). The CDR3 runs 17 residues. After removal of 6 bases from V and 0 bases from J, the junction contained 12 bases not matched to a gene. CDR3: CASTTRDRATMNTEAFF. CDR3 nucleotide sequence: TGTGCCAGCACCACCCGGGACAGGGCGACGATGAACACTGAAGCTTTCTTT.

The V and J genes are TRBV28 and TRBJ1-4; 7 bases are shared with TRBD1. The CDR3 contains 15 residues. Germline assignment: CDR1 MDHEN and CDR2 SYDVKM. Unmatched junction bases numbered 12, after V lost 6 bases and J lost 8 bases. The CDR3 loop reads CASSAWTGTDEKLFF. The CDR3 DNA reads TGTGCCAGCAGCGCGTGGACAGGAACGGACGAAAAACTGTTTTTT.

V and J are TRBV9 and TRBJ2-3, with D possibly being TRBD2 (6 bases). The CDR3 consists of 16 residues. Per germline, CDR1 SGDLS and CDR2 YYNGEE. V was shortened by 4 bases and J by 1 base, with 16 bases between the two germline ends. CDR3 coding DNA: TGTGCCAGCAGCCCCCGGGCGGGGTGGGGCACAGATACGCAGTATTTT. Residues: CASSPRAGWGTDTQYF.

This clone has only one observation. J is TRBJ1-1 and V is TRBV10-3, with 8 bases identical to TRBD1. CDR3 size: 14 residues. Germline V gene sequence: CDR1 ENHRY, CDR2 SYGVKD. Trimming removed 6 bases from V and 3 bases from J; junction bases left unmatched: 6. The CDR3 region has the DNA TGTGCCATCAGGGACAGGGTCGGTCACACTGAAGCTTTCTTT. As protein: CAIRDRVGHTEAFF.

This clone has only a few counts. The V call is TRBV2, the J call TRBJ1-2; a possible D gene is TRBD1 (5 bases). V lost 6 bases and J 10 bases, leaving 21 bases between the germline ends. CDR3 length: 14 amino acids. In germline, CDR1 is SNHLY, CDR2 FYNNEI. CDR3 in amino acids: CASRVGHFPGDYTF. For the CDR3, the DNA is TGTGCCAGCAGAGTCGGACACTTTCCGGGTGACTACACCTTC.

J is TRBJ2-1 and V is TRBV7-8; tentative D call: TRBD1 (5 bases). The V gene lost 5 bases and the J gene lost 2 bases, with 16 bases spanning the gap. Germline V lookup: CDR1 SGHVS, CDR2 FQNEAQ. The CDR3 has 16 amino acids. CDR3 bases: TGTGCCAGCAGCCACGGTGGGCAGGGAACCTACAATGAGCAGTTCTTC. Translation gives CASSHGGQGTYNEQFF.

The chain carries TRBV11-2 and TRBJ1-6; D is undetermined. This CDR3 is built from 17 residues. Trimming removed 5 bases from V and 5 bases from J, with 19 bases in between. The germline V gene encodes CDR1 SGHAT and CDR2 FQNNGV. For the CDR3, the DNA is TGTGCCAGCAGCAAAACTATCCTCGGGAGTAATAATTCACCCCTCCACTTT. Translation gives CASSKTILGSNNSPLHF.

The V and J genes are TRBV6-5 and TRBJ1-5, with a possible D match to TRBD1 (6 bases). The CDR3 has 14 amino acids. The V end was cut by 8 bases, the J end by 2 bases, with 13 bases between. The germline gives CDR1 MNHEY, CDR2 SVGAGI. CDR3 region: CASSAEGGNQPQHF. The DNA for the CDR3 is TGTGCCAGCTCCGCCGAGGGGGGCAATCAGCCCCAGCATTTT.

The V and J genes are TRBV5-6 and TRBJ1-3, with 7 bases fitting TRBD1. The CDR3 runs to 16 residues. V was clipped by 4 bases and J by 1 base; unmatched bases: 8. The germline CDR1 and CDR2 sequences are SGHDT and YYEEEE. This chain's CDR3 is CASSQYDRESGNTIYF. The CDR3 DNA sequence: TGTGCCAGCAGCCAGTACGACAGGGAATCTGGAAACACCATATATTTT.

This clone was observed a single time. The chain recombines TRBV5-4 with TRBJ1-1, with D tentatively TRBD1 (6 bases). This CDR3 has 16 residues. The V and J ends lost 6 bases and 0 bases respectively, with 18 bases between them. CDR1 is SGHNT, CDR2 YYREEE, per germline (reference sequence). The CDR3 DNA follows: TGTGCCAGCAATATCGGGACACCTTCCGTGAACACTGAAGCTTTCTTT. This encodes CASNIGTPSVNTEAFF. Filled out from reference TRBV5-4 and TRBJ1-1, the complete variable domain reads ETGVTQSPTHLIKTRGQQVTLRCSSQSGHNTVSWYQQALGQGPQFIFQYYREEENGRGNFPPRFSGLQFPNYSSELNVNALELDDSALYLCASNIGTPSVNTEAFFGQGTRLTVV.

V gene TRBV4-1 combines with J gene TRBJ1-2; 10 bases agree with TRBD1. Trimming cost V 1 base and J 4 bases; bases outside gene matches: 9. CDR3 length: 17 residues. Germline CDR1 is MGHRA and CDR2 is YSYEKL. DNA for the CDR3: TGCGCCAGCAGCCAAGCCTTTACCGGGACAGGGGCCTATGGCTACACCTTC. This sequence encodes CASSQAFTGTGAYGYTF.

This sequence joins TRBV15 and TRBJ2-7; 14 bases are shared with TRBD2. CDR1 and CDR2 (germline): LNHNV, YYDKDF (reference sequence). V gave up 3 bases and J gave up 6 bases; unmatched junction bases: 1. This CDR3 is built from 14 residues. CDR3 coding DNA: TGTGCCACCAGCAGGGGACTAGCGGGGGCCGAGCAGTACTTC. This sequence encodes CATSRGLAGAEQYF.

The table lists this clone with a count of one. V and J are TRBV7-9 and TRBJ2-1; D remains unclear. The V end was cut by 3 bases, the J end by 5 bases, with 8 bases between. This CDR3 is 13 amino acids long. The germline V gene has CDR1 SEHNR and CDR2 FQNEAQ (reference sequence). CDR3 DNA sequence: TGTGCCAGCAGCTTTAGATTCAACAATGAGCAGTTCTTC. Protein sequence: CASSFRFNNEQFF.

This clone has only one observation. The chain is built from TRBV10-3 and TRBJ1-3, with no clear D. The CDR3 sequence is 12 residues long. Germline CDR1 ENHRY, CDR2 SYGVKD. V shed 0 bases and J shed 9 bases, with 6 bases lying between them. The CDR3 protein is CAISESRATIYF. The DNA for the CDR3 is TGTGCCATCAGTGAGTCGCGTGCCACCATATATTTT.

This clone was seen more than once but under ten times. Within the sample, other DNA sequences also encode this same CDR3. V usage is TRBV7-2 and J usage is TRBJ2-1, with 9 bases matching TRBD2. V shed 1 base, J shed 2 bases, and the junction held 3 bases outside the gene matches. Germline-derived CDR1 and CDR2 are SGHTA and FQGNSA. The CDR3 is made up of 16 amino acids. CDR3 in amino acids: CASSLVGGGAYNEQFF. In nucleotides, the CDR3 is TGTGCCAGCAGCTTAGTTGGCGGGGGGGCCTACAATGAGCAGTTCTTC.